This TCR beta chain was retrieved from a study of blood T cell repertoires in COVID-19 (dated by TCRdb to 2019 to 2021). About the investigation overall: Samples covering the acute and convalescent phases of COVID-19 were provided by collaborators in the United States, Italy and Spain. The material from the prospective study consisted of cDNA or gDNA derived from T cells, B-cell-depleted T cells, or PBMCs. Deeply sampled blood TCRbeta repertoires from subjects exposed to, actively infected with, or recovered from COVID-19 were included in the dataset. A freely available public database, intended as a resource for researchers studying the immune response to SARS-CoV-2, is where the repertoires were released. Samples came from the ongoing ImmuneRACE study (first 160 participants) plus 1,254 subjects from 6 global collaborators. Sample metadata almost always included a de-identified subject ID, COVID-19 status, age in years and sex. Where HLA class I and class II types were available, the types were taken from metadata supplied by the sample provider, not from assay-based typing. Points the paper makes about the study in general: Clinical and demographic metadata were provided uncurated, with the amount varying by source and participant.

According to the germline V gene, CDR1 reads MNHEY and CDR2 reads SVGAGI. Relative to germline, V is missing 6 bases and J is missing 9 bases, with 8 bases of the junction outside any gene match. Counted from cysteine to phenylalanine, this CDR3 has 13 amino acids. The CDR3 DNA has 39 bases and is translated from base 1. This clone came up once. The target of this receptor is not known. Base quality data are lacking; no much larger clone is found one base away. The immunoSEQ Assay, a bias-controlled multiplex PCR, was used to amplify TCRbeta CDR3 regions from genomic DNA. Per the source publication's procedure: The number of nucleated cells in each sample was estimated by amplification of reference gene primers within the assay. Sequence reads were collapsed and filtered to measure the absolute abundance of every unique TCRbeta CDR3 rearrangement. For each sample, productive Simpson clonality was calculated as the square root of Simpson's diversity index across productive rearrangements. TCRdb retrieved this table from immuneACCESS and kept in-frame rearrangements only. Not all clones are present; in checked studies, unresolved V genes account for under half, and no reason is known for the remainder. D and trimming were read from the DNA, whereas the V and J calls and clone size are those reported in that table. The sample has 120,000 or so clones on record, less than 90% of them singletons. The ten largest clonotypes hold approximately 6.6% of the sample.

Whole blood was collected in K2EDTA tubes by collaborating institutions according to the institutions' own protocols. Collaborator samples were shipped for TCRbeta analysis as frozen whole blood, isolated PBMCs, or DNA extracted from either sample type. Recombination joined TRBV6-5 with TRBJ1-5; the central 7 bases match TRBD1. This sequence was found in a man of 80 years or more with active or convalescent COVID-19. The sequenced sample consisted of peripheral blood. The CDR3: CASRNRGRGPQHF. The DNA sequence is TGTGCCAGCAGAAACAGGGGCAGGGGGCCCCAGCATTTT.